The 21 T cell receptor beta chains listed next were all sequenced from one sample in a study of cytomegalovirus exposure and HLA in healthy donors. PCR employed 60 Vbeta and 13 Jbeta primers. Generated by immunoSEQ multiplex PCR, the TCRdb table keeps only in-frame clones and is missing some. The sample lists some 170,000 clones, 72% seen once, with 2% to 2.5% in the top ten. The sequenced sample was PBMCs. Receptors originate from a human donor in good health.

This clone was recorded a few times. The chain is built from TRBV5-1 and TRBJ2-5; TRBD1 matches at 7 bases. With the DNA end fitting TRBJ2-7 better, the J assignment may be wrong. The CDR3 loop spans 15 amino acids. CDR1 is SGHRS, CDR2 YFSETQ, per germline. This chain's CDR3 is CASSDPRGPPHEQYF. CDR3 nucleotides: TGCGCCAGCAGCGATCCAAGGGGGCCACCCCACGAGCAGTACTTC.

CDR3 residues: CASSRGGQGIGELFF. CDR3 bases: TGTGCCAGTAGCAGGGGGGGACAGGGCATCGGGGAGCTGTTTTTT. The rearrangement links TRBV19 to TRBJ2-2, with 9 bases identical to TRBD1. This CDR3 has 15 amino acids. After removal of 6 bases from V and 7 bases from J, the junction contained 9 bases not matched to a gene. The V gene's germline CDR1 is LNHDA and CDR2 SQIVND (reference sequence).

The chain carries TRBV7-9 and TRBJ2-3; 9 nucleotides agree with TRBD1. The CDR3 totals 18 residues. V shed 3 bases and J 0 bases; nucleotides not matched to a gene: 10. Looked up from germline, CDR1 is SEHNR and CDR2 is FQNEAQ (reference sequence). This chain's CDR3 is CASSFYRDRVFSTDTQYF. CDR3 nucleotide sequence: TGTGCCAGCAGCTTCTATCGGGACAGGGTTTTTAGCACAGATACGCAGTATTTT. The variable domain in full, completed from reference TRBV7-9 and TRBJ2-3, reads DTGVSQNPRHKITKRGQNVTFRCDPISEHNRLYWYRQTLGQGPEFLTYFQNEAQLEKSRLLSDRFSAERPKGSFSTLEIQRTEQGDSAMYLCASSFYRDRVFSTDTQYFGPGTRLTVL.

This sequence joins TRBV5-1 and TRBJ2-3; D gene uncertain. Trimming took 0 bases from V and 6 from J, leaving 2 bases between them. CDR1 and CDR2 (germline): SGHRS, YFSETQ. There are 11 residues in the CDR3. The CDR3 nucleotides read TGCGCCAGCAGCTTGGCTGATACGCAGTATTTT. Translation gives CASSLADTQYF.

This chain joins TRBV19 and TRBJ1-2; D remains unclear. Between the trimmed V and J ends, which lost 3 bases and 8 bases, there was a span of 19 bases. The V gene's germline CDR1 is LNHDA and CDR2 SQIVND (reference sequence). This CDR3 is built from 15 residues. The CDR3 sequence is CASSMTSRGYDGYTF. The CDR3 DNA reads TGTGCCAGTAGTATGACTAGCCGGGGATATGACGGCTACACCTTC. Full variable domain (missing parts from reference TRBV19 and TRBJ1-2): DGGITQSPKYLFRKEGQNVTLSCEQNLNHDAMYWYRQDPGQGLRLIYYSQIVNDFQKGDIAEGYSVSREKKESFPLTVTSAQKNPTAFYLCASSMTSRGYDGYTFGSGTRLTVV.

This clone was found a few times. This chain links TRBV27 with TRBJ1-1; tentative D call: TRBD1 (6 bases). Germline V CDR1 and CDR2: MNHEY, SMNVEV (reference sequence). Trimming shortened V by 6 bases and J by 2 bases, and 19 bases separated the two germline ends. The length of the CDR3 is 16 residues. In DNA, the CDR3 is TGTGCCAGCAGCCCAATCCCCACAGGGCCCAACACTGAAGCTTTCTTT. Translation: CASSPIPTGPNTEAFF.

V usage is TRBV28 and J usage is TRBJ2-3; 15 bases line up with TRBD2. Trimming cost V 4 bases and J 2 bases; bases outside gene matches: 4. CDR3 length equals 17 residues. Germline-derived CDR1 and CDR2 are MDHEN and SYDVKM. In DNA form, the CDR3 reads TGTGCCAGCAGTTGGACTAGCGGGGGGGCAGTCACAGATACGCAGTATTTT. Translation: CASSWTSGGAVTDTQYF.

Here the CDR3 reads CASGWDSYNEQFF. CDR3 DNA sequence: TGTGCTAGTGGTTGGGACAGTTACAATGAGCAGTTCTTC. V and J are TRBV12-5 and TRBJ2-1; 7 nucleotides align to TRBD1. V shed 4 bases, J shed 4 bases, and the junction held 1 base outside the gene matches. The CDR3 has 13 residues. Germline V gives CDR1 LGHNT, CDR2 FRNRAP.

The V and J genes are TRBV7-8 and TRBJ1-4, with 12 bases matching TRBD1. Germline V gene lookup returns CDR1 SGHVS and CDR2 FQNEAQ. V lost 5 bases and J lost 8; bases outside the gene matches: 3. The CDR3 is 14 amino acids. Here the CDR3 reads CASSLGTGGEKLFF. For the CDR3, the DNA is TGTGCCAGCAGCCTTGGGACAGGGGGCGAAAAACTGTTTTTT.

This chain connects TRBV4-3 to TRBJ2-7, with TRBD2 matching 13 bases. With V trimmed by 3 bases and J by 0 bases, 2 bases remained unmatched. Germline lookup yields CDR1 LGHNA and CDR2 YSLEER. This CDR3 is 16 amino acids long. CDR3 in amino acids: CASSQGTSGTSYEQYF. CDR3 bases: TGCGCCAGCAGCCAGGGGACTAGCGGGACCTCCTACGAGCAGTACTTC.

The rearrangement joins TRBV18 to TRBJ1-5; D not certain. From germline, CDR1 is KGHSH and CDR2 LQKENI. V lost 2 bases to trimming and J lost 4 bases, with 3 bases between them. CDR3 length equals 12 residues. The CDR3: CASSPENQPQHF. The CDR3 DNA reads TGTGCCAGCTCACCAGAGAATCAGCCCCAGCATTTT.

CDR3 in amino acids: CASKFWGDTGELFF. The CDR3 coding sequence is TGCGCCAGCAAATTCTGGGGGGACACCGGGGAGCTGTTTTTT. The chain couples TRBV5-1 to TRBJ2-2; weak D call: TRBD2 (6 bases). This CDR3 region has 14 residues. Germline lookup yields CDR1 SGHRS and CDR2 YFSETQ. V dropped 6 bases and J dropped 3 bases, with 12 bases sitting between them.

This clone appeared a few times. The chain recombines TRBV7-3 with TRBJ1-5, with TRBD1 matching 8 bases. Germline V lookup: CDR1 SGHTA, CDR2 FQGTGA. The CDR3 spans 16 residues. V shed 4 bases, J shed 7 bases, and the junction held 12 bases outside the gene matches. CDR3 sequence: CASSSGGRGTGQPQHF. The CDR3 DNA follows: TGTGCCAGCAGCTCAGGGGGCCGGGGGACGGGGCAGCCCCAGCATTTT.

This clone was seen a handful of times. This chain uses TRBV5-1 with TRBJ1-1, with 7 bases matching TRBD1. The germline CDR1 and CDR2 sequences are SGHRS and YFSETQ. Germline trimming cut 4 bases from V and 0 bases from J; bases unmatched to any gene: 6. The CDR3 consists of 15 residues. CDR3 DNA: TGCGCCAGCAGCCCAACGACAGGGATGAACACTGAAGCTTTCTTT. The encoded protein is CASSPTTGMNTEAFF.

This clone was seen more than once but under ten times. V gene TRBV6-1 combines with J gene TRBJ1-4; D unresolved. Trimming stripped 6 bases from V and 6 bases from J, with 17 bases between. The V gene's germline CDR1 is MNHNS and CDR2 SASEGT. This CDR3 is built from 15 residues. CDR3 bases: TGTGCCAGCAGGGCAGTAACGGGGTACTATGAAAAACTGTTTTTT. Its translation is CASRAVTGYYEKLFF.

This clone was observed a handful of times. The V call is TRBV7-8, the J call TRBJ2-7, with 8 bases fitting TRBD1. V gave up 5 bases and J gave up 6 bases; unmatched junction bases: 6. The CDR3 is 13 residues long. Germline V gives CDR1 SGHVS, CDR2 FQNEAQ. The CDR3 here is CASSTGQGGEQYF. For the CDR3, the DNA is TGTGCCAGCAGCACCGGACAGGGCGGCGAGCAGTACTTC.

The rearrangement links TRBV9 to TRBJ1-3; D call uncertain. CDR1 is SGDLS, CDR2 YYNGEE, per germline. Trimming removed 0 bases from V and 4 bases from J, with 17 bases in between. This CDR3 contains 17 residues. This CDR3 reads CASSVGGGIQGGNTIYF. The CDR3 DNA sequence: TGTGCCAGCAGCGTAGGGGGAGGAATCCAAGGCGGAAACACCATATATTTT.

The chain employs TRBV19 and TRBJ1-2, with TRBD1 matching over 7 bases. The length of the CDR3 is 12 residues. Germline lookup yields CDR1 LNHDA and CDR2 SQIVND (reference sequence). V dropped 7 bases and J dropped 3; count of bases not matched to a gene: 2. The CDR3 spells CASTGTDYGYTF. DNA of the CDR3: TGTGCCAGTACCGGGACAGACTATGGCTACACCTTC.

The genes are TRBV18 and TRBJ2-5; 16 positions match TRBD2. The CDR3 consists of 18 residues. Trimming took 3 bases from V and 4 from J; bases not matched to a gene: 8. From germline, CDR1 is KGHSH and CDR2 LQKENI. CDR3: CASSPLGTSGGAGETQYF. CDR3 nucleotide sequence: TGTGCCAGCTCACCCCTCGGGACTAGCGGGGGGGCCGGAGAGACCCAGTACTTC.

Only a few counts were recorded for this clone. V gene TRBV7-9 combines with J gene TRBJ1-5, with TRBD1 matching 8 bases. Germline V gene data show CDR1 as SEHNR and CDR2 as FQNEAQ (reference sequence). The junction had 7 bases not matched to a gene; V was cut back by 8 bases and J by 7 bases. The length of the CDR3 is 13 residues. Here the CDR3 DNA reads TGTGCCAGCGACGACAGGGGAGGCCAGCCCCAGCATTTT. This codes for CASDDRGGQPQHF.

The J gene is TRBJ2-7, the V gene TRBV5-4; TRBD2 aligns across 11 bases. The ends lost 1 base at V and 3 bases at J; junction bases unmatched: 0. Germline V gives CDR1 SGHNT, CDR2 YYREEE (reference sequence). This CDR3 region has 14 residues. The CDR3 DNA is TGTGCCAGCAGCTTGACTAGCGGGGGCTACGAGCAGTACTTC. Residues: CASSLTSGGYEQYF.